The rows below give T cell receptor beta chains drawn from one sample of a study of blood T cell repertoires in COVID-19. Produced via immunoSEQ multiplex PCR; TCRdb's table is partial and in-frame only. The table lists under 400,000 clones, around 91% of them singletons. Sequenced input: peripheral blood. These receptors were collected from a young man with active or convalescent COVID-19. The CDR3 runs from the conserved cysteine through the conserved F or W. The D gene is left open where the match is weak. Size values are once, few and many counts, or a class for expanded clones, and some rows have none.

.	TRBD2	TRBV4-2	TRBJ2-7	TGTGCCAGCAGCCAAGGACTAGCGGGAGGGAAGCACGAGCAGTACTTC	CASSQGLAGGKHEQYF
.	.	TRBV28	TRBJ2-3	TGTGCCAGCAGTTTAGTTTCCTTAGATACGCAGTATTTT	CASSLVSLDTQYF
.	.	TRBV5-4	TRBJ2-1	TGTGCCAGCAGCTCTCCGGAGAGCTCCTACAATGAGCAGTTCTTC	CASSSPESSYNEQFF
.	TRBD2	TRBV19	TRBJ2-3	TGTGCCACCAAGCGGCTAGCGGAAACAGATACGCAGTATTTT	CATKRLAETDTQYF
.	.	TRBV5-6	TRBJ1-5	TGTGCCAGCAGCCCGGGGTTTCCGAGCAATCAGCCCCAGCATTTT	CASSPGFPSNQPQHF
.	.	TRBV19	TRBJ2-2	TGTGCCAGTAGGTCACGAGGGATTCAAGCCGGGGAGCTGTTTTTT	CASRSRGIQAGELFF
.	.	TRBV27	TRBJ2-1	TGTGCCAGCAGTTTCGGGGGTAGGAATGAGCAGTTCTTC	CASSFGGRNEQFF
.	TRBD1	TRBV5-5	TRBJ2-5	TGTGCCAGCAGCCGGACAGGGTCGATATTGGAGACCCAGTACTTC	CASSRTGSILETQYF
.	.	TRBV4-2	TRBJ2-2	TGTGCCAGCAGCCAAGGGCGGGTGGTCGGGGAGCTGTTTTTT	CASSQGRVVGELFF
.	TRBD1	TRBV19	TRBJ1-2	TGTGCCAGTAGTCGGGAGGGGACAGGGTATGGCTACACCTTC	CASSREGTGYGYTF
few	TRBD2	TRBV2	TRBJ2-1	TGTGCCAGCAGACGGGGGGGAATCTACAATGAGCAGTTCTTC	CASRRGGIYNEQFF
.	.	TRBV9	TRBJ2-5	TGTGCCAGCAGCGTAGGTTTCGGGGTCCAAGAGACCCAGTACTTC	CASSVGFGVQETQYF
.	TRBD1	TRBV7-8	TRBJ1-2	TGTGCCAGCAGCCCGGAAGGGGACAGGGATGGCTACACCTTC	CASSPEGDRDGYTF
.	.	TRBV6-2/TRBV6-3	TRBJ1-1	TGTGCCAGCAGTGGGCAGGGTATCACTGAAGCTTTCTTT	CASSGQGITEAFF
.	TRBD1	TRBV28	TRBJ1-3	TGTGCCAGCAGTCGTACAGGGGCGCAAGGAAACACCATATATTTT	CASSRTGAQGNTIYF
few	TRBD2	TRBV28	TRBJ2-1	TGTGCCAGCAGTTTATTTGGGACTAGCGGGGGGCTTTACAATGAGCAGTTCTTC	CASSLFGTSGGLYNEQFF
once	.	TRBV4-1	TRBJ2-5	TGCGCCAGCAGCCCCCTGAGGAGGGCCGGCAAAGAGACCCAGTACTTC	CASSPLRRAGKETQYF
.	.	TRBV7-2	TRBJ2-1	TGTGCCAGCAGCCCCCTCTCGCGCCCGACCTACAATGAGCAGTTCTTC	CASSPLSRPTYNEQFF
.	.	TRBV7-9	TRBJ1-1	TGTGCCAGCATGCCAGGGGACACTGAAGCTTTCTTT	CASMPGDTEAFF
.	.	TRBV19	TRBJ2-3	TGTGCCAGTAGTGATCGGAGGAGCACAGATACGCAGTATTTT	CASSDRRSTDTQYF
.	.	TRBV4-3	TRBJ2-4	TGCGCCAGCAGCCAAGGGGTCGGACAGTACATAGCCAAAAACATTCAGTACTTC	CASSQGVGQYIAKNIQYF
.	.	TRBV5-1	TRBJ1-5	TGCGCCAGCAGCTTGGCGGGGATGGGCAATCAGCCCCAGCATTTT	CASSLAGMGNQPQHF
.	.	TRBV19	TRBJ1-1	TGTGCCAGTAGTATCCGGGTCGGAAACACTGAAGCTTTCTTT	CASSIRVGNTEAFF
.	.	TRBV12-3/TRBV12-4	TRBJ2-5	TGTGCCAGCAATAGCGAAGAGACCCAGTACTTC	CASNSEETQYF
.	TRBD1	TRBV28	TRBJ1-5	TGTGCCAGCACCCCGGGACAGGGGCATCAGCCCCAGCATTTT	CASTPGQGHQPQHF
.	.	TRBV11-2	TRBJ1-1	TGTGCCAGCAGCAGGCGAGGTCCCGCCCCTTTGACTGAAGCTTTCTTT	CASSRRGPAPLTEAFF
.	.	TRBV28	TRBJ1-5	TGTGCCGGCGGGCCCCTTTCGGGGTTAAATCAGCCCCAGCATTTT	CAGGPLSGLNQPQHF
.	TRBD1	TRBV7-7	TRBJ2-5	TGTGCCAGCAGTTCAGACGGACAGGGGGTGCTTGAGACCCAGTACTTC	CASSSDGQGVLETQYF
.	.	TRBV7-2	TRBJ2-7	TGTGCCAGCAGCTCCCTGAGGGCTTCCTCCTACGAGCAGTACTTC	CASSSLRASSYEQYF
.	TRBD1	TRBV12-3/TRBV12-4	TRBJ1-2	TGTGCCAGCAGCCTGGACAGGGTCTATGGCTACACCTTC	CASSLDRVYGYTF
few	.	TRBV4-2	TRBJ2-2	TGTGCCAGCAGCCAAGTCCGGGCCGGGGAGCTGTTTTTT	CASSQVRAGELFF
.	TRBD1	TRBV6-2/TRBV6-3	TRBJ1-2	TGTGCCAGCAGCCTTGAACAGGGGTATGGCTACACCTTC	CASSLEQGYGYTF
few	.	TRBV3-1/TRBV3-2	TRBJ1-2	TGTGCCAGCAGCCAAGATCTTCGGTGTTTTTATGGCTACACCTTC	CASSQDLRCFYGYTF
.	TRBD1	TRBV5-5	TRBJ1-6	TGTGCCAGCAGCCTGGGGCCAGGGGGTTCACCCCTCCACTTT	CASSLGPGGSPLHF
.	.	TRBV28	TRBJ1-2	TGTGCCAGCAGGTTAGCCACAAACTATGGCTACACCTTC	CASRLATNYGYTF
.	TRBD2	TRBV5-4	TRBJ2-7	TGTGCCAGCAGCTTGGAACTAGCGGTCTCCTACGAGCAGTACTTC	CASSLELAVSYEQYF
.	.	TRBV12-3/TRBV12-4	TRBJ1-1	TGTGCCAGCAGGATAGGGGCCGAAGCTTTCTTT	CASRIGAEAFF
.	.	TRBV18	TRBJ1-2	TGTGCCAGCTCACCACTTGTGGGAAAACAGGGTGGCAACTATGGCTACACCTTC	CASSPLVGKQGGNYGYTF
.	TRBD2	TRBV7-9	TRBJ2-1	TGTGCCAGCGGGACGACCGCCGCGGGGGATCCACCCTACAATGAGCAGTTCTTC	CASGTTAAGDPPYNEQFF
.	.	TRBV2	TRBJ2-7	TGTGCCAGCAGGGAGAGGGTCGAGCAGTACTTC	CASRERVEQYF
.	TRBD2	TRBV5-1	TRBJ2-4	TGCGCCAGCAAATGGGCGGCTAGCGGAGAAGCCAAAAACATTCAGTACTTC	CASKWAASGEAKNIQYF
.	TRBD1	TRBV4-1	TRBJ2-7	TGCGCCAGCAGCCAGCCACAGGGGAAGAACTACGAGCAGTACTTC	CASSQPQGKNYEQYF